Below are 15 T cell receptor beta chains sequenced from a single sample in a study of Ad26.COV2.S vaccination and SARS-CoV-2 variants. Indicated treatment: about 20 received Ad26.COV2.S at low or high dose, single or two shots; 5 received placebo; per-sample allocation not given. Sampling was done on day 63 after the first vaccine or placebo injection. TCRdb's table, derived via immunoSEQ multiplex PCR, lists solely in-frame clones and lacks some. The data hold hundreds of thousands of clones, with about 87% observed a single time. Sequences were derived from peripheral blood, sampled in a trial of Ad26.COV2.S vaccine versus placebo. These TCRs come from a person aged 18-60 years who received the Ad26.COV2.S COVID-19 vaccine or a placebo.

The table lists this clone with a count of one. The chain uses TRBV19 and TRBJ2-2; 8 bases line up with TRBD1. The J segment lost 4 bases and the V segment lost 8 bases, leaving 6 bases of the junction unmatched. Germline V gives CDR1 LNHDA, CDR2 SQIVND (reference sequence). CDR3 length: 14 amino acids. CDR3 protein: CASSDRGSTGELFF. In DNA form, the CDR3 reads TGTGCCAGTTCAGACAGGGGATCCACCGGGGAGCTGTTTTTT.

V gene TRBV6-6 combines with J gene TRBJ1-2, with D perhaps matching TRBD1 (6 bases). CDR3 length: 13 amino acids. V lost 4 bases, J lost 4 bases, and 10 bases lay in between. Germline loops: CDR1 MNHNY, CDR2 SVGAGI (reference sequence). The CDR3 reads CASSSGGAYGYTF. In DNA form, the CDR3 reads TGTGCCAGCAGTTCGGGGGGGGCCTATGGCTACACCTTC.

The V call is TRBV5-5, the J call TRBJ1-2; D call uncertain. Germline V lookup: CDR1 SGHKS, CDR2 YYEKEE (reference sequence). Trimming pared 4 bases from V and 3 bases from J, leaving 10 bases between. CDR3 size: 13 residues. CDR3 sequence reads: CASSPSRDYGYTF. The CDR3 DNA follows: TGTGCCAGCAGCCCCTCTCGGGACTATGGCTACACCTTC.

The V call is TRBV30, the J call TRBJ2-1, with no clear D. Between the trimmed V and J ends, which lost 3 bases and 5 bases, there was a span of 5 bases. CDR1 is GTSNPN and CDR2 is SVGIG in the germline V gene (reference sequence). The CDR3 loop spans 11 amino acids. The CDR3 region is CAWSRDNEQFF. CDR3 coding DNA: TGTGCCTGGAGCCGGGACAATGAGCAGTTCTTC.

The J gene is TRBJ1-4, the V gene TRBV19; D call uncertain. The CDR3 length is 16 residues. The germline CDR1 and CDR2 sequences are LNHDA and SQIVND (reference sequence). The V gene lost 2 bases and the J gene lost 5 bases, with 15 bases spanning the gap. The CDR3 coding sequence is TGTGCCAGTAGTATACACCGCGGGAGGGAAAATGAAAAACTGTTTTTT. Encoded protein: CASSIHRGRENEKLFF.

In DNA, the CDR3 is TGCGCCAGCAGCTTGGGACAGGGGGCCGGTTGGACTGAAGCTTTCTTT. Its translation is CASSLGQGAGWTEAFF. The V gene is TRBV5-1, the J gene TRBJ1-1; 10 positions agree with TRBD1. CDR1 is SGHRS, CDR2 YFSETQ, per germline. V lost 0 bases to trimming and J lost 5 bases; unmatched junction nucleotides: 7. This CDR3 has 16 amino acids.

The CDR3 loop is CASSSADGTYGYTF. In DNA, the CDR3 is TGCGCCAGCAGCTCGGCGGACGGGACCTATGGCTACACCTTC. The rearrangement joins TRBV5-1 to TRBJ1-2; D perhaps matches TRBD1 (5 bases). Germline assignment: CDR1 SGHRS and CDR2 YFSETQ. There are 14 residues in the CDR3. Trimming removed 3 bases from V and 4 bases from J, with 13 bases in between.

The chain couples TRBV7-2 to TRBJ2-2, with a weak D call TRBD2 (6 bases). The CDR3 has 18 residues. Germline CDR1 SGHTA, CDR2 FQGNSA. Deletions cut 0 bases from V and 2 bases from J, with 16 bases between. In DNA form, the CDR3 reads TGTGCCAGCAGCTTAGCAGTATACGGGACTTTCAACACCGGGGAGCTGTTTTTT. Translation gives CASSLAVYGTFNTGELFF.

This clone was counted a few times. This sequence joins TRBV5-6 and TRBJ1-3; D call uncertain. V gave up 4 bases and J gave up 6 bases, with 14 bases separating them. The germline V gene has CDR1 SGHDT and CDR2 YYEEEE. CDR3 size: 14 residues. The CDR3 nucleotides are TGTGCCAGCAGCCTAGAAAGACGAGAAAACACCATATATTTT. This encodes CASSLERRENTIYF.

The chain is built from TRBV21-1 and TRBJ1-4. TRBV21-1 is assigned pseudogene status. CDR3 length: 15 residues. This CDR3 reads CASSKQLRGGEKLFF. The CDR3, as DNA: TGTGCCAGCAGCAAACAATTACGGGGTGGGGAAAAACTGTTTTTT.

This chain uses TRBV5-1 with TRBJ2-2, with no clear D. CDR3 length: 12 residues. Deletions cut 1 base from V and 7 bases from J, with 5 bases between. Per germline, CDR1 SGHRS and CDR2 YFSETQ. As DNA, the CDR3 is TGCGCCAGCAGCTTGCAAGGCGGGGAGCTGTTTTTT. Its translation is CASSLQGGELFF. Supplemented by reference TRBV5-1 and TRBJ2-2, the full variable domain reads KAGVTQTPRYLIKTRGQQVTLSCSPISGHRSVSWYQQTPGQGLQFLFEYFSETQRNKGNFPGRFSGRQFSNSRSEMNVSTLELGDSALYLCASSLQGGELFFGEGSRLTVL.

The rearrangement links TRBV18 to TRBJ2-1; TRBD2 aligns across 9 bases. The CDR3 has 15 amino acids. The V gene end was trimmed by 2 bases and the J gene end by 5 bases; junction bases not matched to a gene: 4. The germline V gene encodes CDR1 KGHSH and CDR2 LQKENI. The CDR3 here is CASSPRLAANNEQFF. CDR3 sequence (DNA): TGTGCCAGCTCACCAAGACTAGCGGCTAACAATGAGCAGTTCTTC. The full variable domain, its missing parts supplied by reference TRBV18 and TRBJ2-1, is NAGVMQNPRHLVRRRGQEARLRCSPMKGHSHVYWYRQLPEEGLKFMVYLQKENIIDESGMPKERFSAEFPKEGPSILRIQQVVRGDSAAYFCASSPRLAANNEQFFGPGTRLTVL.

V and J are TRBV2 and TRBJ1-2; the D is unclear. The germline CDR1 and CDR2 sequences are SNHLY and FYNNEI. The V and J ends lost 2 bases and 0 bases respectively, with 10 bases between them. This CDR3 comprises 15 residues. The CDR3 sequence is CASSERSGPNYGYTF. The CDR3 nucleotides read TGTGCCAGCAGTGAAAGGAGCGGCCCTAACTATGGCTACACCTTC. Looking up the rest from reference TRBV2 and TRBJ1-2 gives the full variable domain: EPEVTQTPSHQVTQMGQEVILRCVPISNHLYFYWYRQILGQKVEFLVSFYNNEISEKSEIFDDQFSVERPDGSNFTLKIRSTKLEDSAMYFCASSERSGPNYGYTFGSGTRLTVV.

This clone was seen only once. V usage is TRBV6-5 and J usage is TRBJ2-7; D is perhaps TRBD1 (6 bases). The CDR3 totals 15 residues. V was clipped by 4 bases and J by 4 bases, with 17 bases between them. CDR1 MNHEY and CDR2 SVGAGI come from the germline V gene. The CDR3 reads CASSSLRGGFYEQYF. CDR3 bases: TGTGCCAGCAGTTCCCTCAGAGGGGGATTTTACGAGCAGTACTTC.

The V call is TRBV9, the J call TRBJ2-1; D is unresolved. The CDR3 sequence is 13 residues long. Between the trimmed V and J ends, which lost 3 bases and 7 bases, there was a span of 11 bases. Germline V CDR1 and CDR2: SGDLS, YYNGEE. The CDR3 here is CASSGSGLNEQFF. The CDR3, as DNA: TGTGCCAGCAGCGGCAGTGGGTTGAATGAGCAGTTCTTC.